The next 13 T cell receptor beta chains were all read from a single sample in a study of blood T cell repertoires in COVID-19. Assay: immunoSEQ multiplex PCR; the TCRdb copy retains only in-frame clones and omits some. Of some 120,000 clones detected, more than 70% appear once; the ten largest clones hold 3% to 4%. Source material: peripheral blood. The source of these receptors is a woman aged 60 to 75 with acute or convalescent COVID-19.

This clone was seen a few times. The sample holds other DNA sequences that translate to the same CDR3. This chain connects TRBV12-3 or TRBV12-4 to TRBJ1-4; TRBD1 matches at 7 bases. V was clipped by 1 base and J by 8 bases; unmatched bases: 1. The CDR3 has 13 residues. The CDR3 sequence: CASSLGQGEKLFF. CDR3 DNA sequence: TGTGCCAGCAGTTTAGGACAGGGAGAAAAACTGTTTTTT.

J is TRBJ1-1 and V is TRBV5-1; 7 bases match TRBD1. CDR1 and CDR2 (germline): SGHRS, YFSETQ. This CDR3 has 16 amino acids. Trimming removed 4 bases from V and 0 bases from J; junction bases left unmatched: 9. CDR3 residues: CASSVQGGKLNTEAFF. CDR3 bases: TGCGCCAGCAGCGTCCAAGGGGGCAAGTTGAACACTGAAGCTTTCTTT. Complete variable domain (other parts from reference TRBV5-1 and TRBJ1-1): KAGVTQTPRYLIKTRGQQVTLSCSPISGHRSVSWYQQTPGQGLQFLFEYFSETQRNKGNFPGRFSGRQFSNSRSEMNVSTLELGDSALYLCASSVQGGKLNTEAFFGQGTRLTVV.

J is TRBJ2-2 and V is TRBV24-1, with D uncertain. Trimming shortened V by 0 bases and J by 3 bases, and 7 bases separated the two germline ends. The CDR3 contains 15 residues. Germline values: CDR1 KGHDR, CDR2 SFDVKD. The CDR3 here is CATSDLRAHTGELFF. CDR3 nucleotide sequence: TGTGCCACCAGTGATTTGAGAGCGCACACCGGGGAGCTGTTTTTT.

This clone was seen only once. CDR3 DNA: TGTGCCAGCAGTCAAGACAGGTATAGCAATCAGCCCCAGCATTTT. Its protein is CASSQDRYSNQPQHF. V usage is TRBV9 and J usage is TRBJ1-5; perhaps TRBD1 as D (6 bases). The V gene's germline CDR1 is SGDLS and CDR2 YYNGEE. CDR3 length: 15 amino acids. V lost 5 bases to trimming and J lost 0 bases, with 12 bases between them. The full variable domain, rest sourced from reference TRBV9 and TRBJ1-5, is DSGVTQTPKHLITATGQRVTLRCSPRSGDLSVYWYQQSLDQGLQFLIQYYNGEERAKGNILERFSAQQFPDLHSELNLSSLELGDSALYFCASSQDRYSNQPQHFGDGTRLSIL.

V is TRBV28 and J is TRBJ1-1; TRBD1 is a possible D gene (6 bases). Trimming took 7 bases from V and 0 from J, leaving 15 bases between them. The germline CDR1 and CDR2 sequences are MDHEN and SYDVKM. CDR3 size: 15 residues. The CDR3 loop is CASNRERIMNTEAFF. CDR3 DNA sequence: TGTGCCAGCAACAGGGAAAGGATCATGAACACTGAAGCTTTCTTT.

The chain has TRBV24-1 and TRBJ2-5, with D perhaps matching TRBD2 (5 bases). The CDR3 covers 13 residues. Trimming removed 4 bases at V and 4 bases at J, with 9 bases between. The germline V gene encodes CDR1 KGHDR and CDR2 SFDVKD. DNA for the CDR3: TGTGCCACCAGTGAAGCGAGGGCAGAGACCCAGTACTTC. Protein sequence: CATSEARAETQYF.

V and J are TRBV28 and TRBJ1-6, with D possibly being TRBD1 (5 bases). CDR1 and CDR2 from the germline V gene are MDHEN and SYDVKM. CDR3 length equals 17 residues. V was trimmed by 2 bases and J by 8 bases, leaving 19 bases between them. The CDR3 DNA reads TGTGCCAGCAGTTTAGGGCGGCAGGGTACACATTATTCACCCCTCCACTTT. Translation: CASSLGRQGTHYSPLHF.

The CDR3 region is CATSAGGEQFF. The CDR3 DNA reads as TGTGCCACCAGTGCGGGTGGTGAGCAGTTCTTC. The rearrangement links TRBV24-1 to TRBJ2-1; no clear D gene. Trimming took 5 bases from V and 9 from J, leaving 7 bases between them. This CDR3 region has 11 residues. Germline CDR1 and CDR2: KGHDR and SFDVKD.

V usage is TRBV5-5 and J usage is TRBJ2-2; TRBD2 aligns across 9 bases. Germline V gene sequence: CDR1 SGHKS, CDR2 YYEKEE (reference sequence). The CDR3 is 15 amino acids. With 4 bases clipped from V and 6 bases from J, the junction kept 7 bases outside the gene matches. The CDR3 DNA reads TGTGCCAGCAGCCTTGGCGGGAGGGCTTCCGGGGAGCTGTTTTTT. It translates to CASSLGGRASGELFF.

The chain combines TRBV28 with TRBJ2-1; D might be TRBD1 (6 bases). The ends were cut back, 5 bases at V and 5 bases at J, with 16 bases in the middle. In germline, CDR1 is MDHEN, CDR2 SYDVKM. The CDR3 covers 15 residues. In DNA form, the CDR3 reads TGTGCCAGCAGTCCCCTTACCCAGGGGCACAATGAGCAGTTCTTC. Translated, it gives CASSPLTQGHNEQFF.

This chain uses TRBV4-1 with TRBJ2-7; tentative D call: TRBD2 (5 bases). The V end was cut by 6 bases, the J end by 3 bases, with 12 bases between. In germline, CDR1 is MGHRA, CDR2 YSYEKL. The CDR3 extends over 13 amino acids. The CDR3 DNA reads as TGCGCCAGCAGAAGACCCAGCGGCTACGAGCAGTACGTC. Translated: CASRRPSGYEQYV.

The chain employs TRBV6-5 and TRBJ1-1; D not resolved. This CDR3 comprises 15 residues. V lost 8 bases to trimming and J lost 5 bases, with 21 bases between them. Germline loops: CDR1 MNHEY, CDR2 SVGAGI. CDR3 sequence: CASLKNWSPGTEAFF. In DNA form, the CDR3 reads TGTGCCAGCCTAAAAAATTGGTCTCCGGGGACTGAAGCTTTCTTT.

The rearrangement links TRBV5-5 to TRBJ2-3, with D perhaps TRBD1 (5 bases). V lost 2 bases and J 2 bases, leaving 9 bases between the germline ends. The CDR3 has 14 residues. CDR1 SGHKS and CDR2 YYEKEE come from the germline V gene (reference sequence). For the CDR3, the DNA is TGTGCCAGCAGCTTCTCACAGGCCACAGATACGCAGTATTTT. This gives the protein CASSFSQATDTQYF.